This T cell receptor beta chain was recorded in a study of CD8 T cells in ankylosing spondylitis. Quantitative molecular-barcoded 5'-RACE generated the TCR beta libraries. From the 5' RACE reads, TCRdb called clonotypes with MiXCR, one entry per CDR3 protein. The table shows approximately 550,000 distinct CDR3 sequences, with 9.5% to 15% occurring only once. Deletions cut 3 bases from V and 0 bases from J, with 12 bases between. The CDR3 sequence is 16 residues long. Germline CDR1 is ENHRY and CDR2 is SYGVKD. A remark on this clonotype: The target antigen is unknown.

Study outcomes and limitations: Certain motif variants had earlier been reported in reactive arthritis synovial fluid and blood. Those disease-linked clones were CD8+; they were also relatively rare in peripheral blood. Seemingly characteristic of ankylosing spondylitis blood was a TCR beta motif consisting of eight highly homologous variants. Significant enrichment of disease-linked clones was reported in matched ankylosing spondylitis synovial fluid.

The specimen was blood, either unsorted or a sorted T cell fraction (not recorded which). The J gene is TRBJ2-1, the V gene TRBV10-3, with D possibly being TRBD1 (6 bases). This clonotype originated in a male donor with ankylosing spondylitis. The chain's CDR3 is CAISELGAGSYNEQFF. The CDR3 nucleotides are TGTGCCATCAGTGAATTGGGGGCAGGCTCCTACAATGAGCAGTTCTTC.